This T cell receptor (beta chain) came from a study of cytomegalovirus exposure and HLA in healthy donors. 13 Jbeta primers and 60 Vbeta primers were used for the PCR. Using immunoSEQ multiplex PCR, the repertoire was profiled, and TCRdb retains in-frame clones only, with some absent. The listing contains tens of thousands of clones. For this clone: Antigen: not known.

Study results and limitations: Rare sequences made up most TCRs, while some public TCRs were found in many donors.

The clonotype originates from a young man in good health and CMV-seropositive. Sample: PBMCs.

The CDR3 protein is CASSPAGRWSSYEQYF. DNA for the CDR3: TGTGCCAGTAGTCCCGCGGGGAGGTGGAGCTCCTACGAGCAGTACTTC. The chain has TRBV19 and TRBJ2-7, with a weak D call TRBD2 (6 bases). Germline values: CDR1 LNHDA, CDR2 SQIVND (reference sequence). This CDR3 comprises 16 residues. V lost 5 bases to trimming and J lost 0 bases, with 17 bases between them. Full variable domain (rest looked up from reference TRBV19 and TRBJ2-7): DGGITQSPKYLFRKEGQNVTLSCEQNLNHDAMYWYRQDPGQGLRLIYYSQIVNDFQKGDIAEGYSVSREKKESFPLTVTSAQKNPTAFYLCASSPAGRWSSYEQYFGPGTRLTVT.